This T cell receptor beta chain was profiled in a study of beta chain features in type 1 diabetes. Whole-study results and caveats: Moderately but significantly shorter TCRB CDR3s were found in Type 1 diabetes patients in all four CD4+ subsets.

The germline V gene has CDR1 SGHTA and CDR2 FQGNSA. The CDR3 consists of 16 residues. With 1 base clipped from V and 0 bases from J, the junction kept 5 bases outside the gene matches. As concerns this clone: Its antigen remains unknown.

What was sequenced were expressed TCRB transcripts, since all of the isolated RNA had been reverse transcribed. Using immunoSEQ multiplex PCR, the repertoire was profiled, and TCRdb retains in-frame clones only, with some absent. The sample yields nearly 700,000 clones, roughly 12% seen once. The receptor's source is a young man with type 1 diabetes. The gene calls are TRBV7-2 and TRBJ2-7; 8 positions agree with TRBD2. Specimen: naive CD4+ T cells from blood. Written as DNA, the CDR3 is TGTGCCAGCAGCTTAGGCCCCGGGACTAGCTCCTACGAGCAGTACTTC. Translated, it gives CASSLGPGTSSYEQYF.